The 14 T cell receptor beta chains reported below all come from one sample, sequenced in a study of siplizumab effects on memory and regulatory T cells. Only in-frame clones appear in the TCRdb table, and some are missing; sequencing was by immunoSEQ multiplex PCR. The data show 110,000 or so clones, about 94% seen once. The source material was non-Treg CD4+ T cells sorted from blood. These receptors were taken from a human donor in good health.

V usage is TRBV12-5 and J usage is TRBJ2-7; 7 bases agree with TRBD2. From germline, CDR1 is LGHNT and CDR2 FRNRAP. V shed 5 bases and J 5 bases; nucleotides not matched to a gene: 9. The CDR3 has 14 amino acids. Written as DNA, the CDR3 is TGTGCTAGTGGTCCTGGGGGGGGAGTTAACGAGCAGTACTTC. This translates into CASGPGGGVNEQYF. Based on the CDR3 plus reference TRBV12-5 and TRBJ2-7, the full variable domain is DARVTQTPRHKVTEMGQEVTMRCQPILGHNTVFWYRQTMMQGLELLAYFRNRAPLDDSGMPKDRFSAEMPDATLATLKIQPSEPRDSAVYFCASGPGGGVNEQYFGPGTRLTVT.

In its sample, this clone was seen once. The chain uses TRBV5-6 and TRBJ2-4; D gene ambiguous. The CDR3 is 16 amino acids. V dropped 2 bases and J dropped 0 bases, with 12 bases sitting between them. In germline, CDR1 is SGHDT, CDR2 YYEEEE. The DNA for the CDR3 is TGTGCCAGCAGCTTTGTCTCCCTGGCAGCCAAAAACATTCAGTACTTC. Protein product: CASSFVSLAAKNIQYF.

This chain links TRBV29-1 with TRBJ1-2, with D possibly matching TRBD1 (6 bases). V was shortened by 3 bases and J by 7 bases, with 18 bases between the two germline ends. The CDR3 is 14 residues long. The germline V gene has CDR1 SQVTM and CDR2 ANQGSEA. The CDR3 nucleotides are TGCAGCGTTGATGGACAGTCGACGTGGGGTGGCTACACCTTC. Encoded protein: CSVDGQSTWGGYTF.

The V call is TRBV19, the J call TRBJ1-4; 9 bases line up with TRBD1. This CDR3 has 16 amino acids. In germline, CDR1 is LNHDA, CDR2 SQIVND (reference sequence). V was pared by 3 bases and J by 1 base, with 3 bases of the junction left unmatched. CDR3 protein: CASSIWTGETNEKLFF. The CDR3, as DNA: TGTGCCAGTAGTATCTGGACAGGGGAAACTAATGAAAAACTGTTTTTT.

V is TRBV5-6 and J is TRBJ1-1; a weak D match, TRBD1 (6 bases). The V and J ends lost 4 bases and 5 bases respectively, with 18 bases between them. This CDR3 spans 15 amino acids. Germline V CDR1 and CDR2: SGHDT, YYEEEE. CDR3 sequence reads: CASSPRRGAATEAFF. The DNA of the CDR3 is TGTGCCAGCAGCCCCCGACGGGGGGCCGCGACTGAAGCTTTCTTT.

This chain links TRBV4-2 with TRBJ2-1; TRBD2 is a possible D gene (5 bases). The CDR3 has 13 amino acids. CDR1 and CDR2 (germline): LGHNA, YNFKEQ. V lost 1 base to trimming and J lost 7 bases, with 8 bases between them. The CDR3, as DNA: TGTGCCAGCAGCCAAGCCCGGGAAAATGAGCAGTTCTTC. This sequence encodes CASSQARENEQFF.

This clone showed up just once. The CDR3 region has the DNA TGTGCCATCAGTGATAGGGGCCAGCCCCAGCATTTT. Encoded protein: CAISDRGQPQHF. The chain couples TRBV10-3 to TRBJ1-5; a weak D match, TRBD1 (5 bases). CDR1 is ENHRY and CDR2 is SYGVKD in the germline V gene. Trimming left V 3 bases short and J 7 bases short, with 7 bases between. The CDR3 has 12 residues.

In this sample, this clone turned up a few times. The chain uses TRBV5-1 and TRBJ2-5, with D perhaps TRBD2 (5 bases). V lost 0 bases and J 1 base, leaving 10 bases between the germline ends. Germline CDR1 SGHRS, CDR2 YFSETQ. This CDR3 region has 15 residues. The CDR3 here is CASSLEASTQETQYF. The CDR3 DNA is TGCGCCAGCAGCTTGGAGGCTAGCACCCAAGAGACCCAGTACTTC.

The rearrangement links TRBV7-2 to TRBJ1-5; D unclear. With 2 bases removed from V and 3 bases from J, the gap between germline ends came to 14 bases. This CDR3 comprises 16 residues. Germline CDR1 is SGHTA and CDR2 is FQGNSA. The CDR3 coding sequence is TGTGCCAGCAGCTTAAACAGCCTGACTACCAATCAGCCCCAGCATTTT. Residues: CASSLNSLTTNQPQHF.

The genes are TRBV7-2 and TRBJ1-2; D gene ambiguous. Per germline, CDR1 SGHTA and CDR2 FQGNSA. The V and J ends lost 1 base and 4 bases respectively, with 10 bases between them. This CDR3 spans 14 amino acids. The CDR3 bases are TGTGCCAGCAGCTTAGATCCGAGGGTCTATGGCTACACCTTC. Protein: CASSLDPRVYGYTF.

This rearrangement joins TRBV19 to TRBJ1-6; 9 bases align to TRBD1. Trimming at V came to 7 bases and at J to 9 bases, leaving 10 bases not matched to a gene. The CDR3 totals 15 residues. The germline CDR1 and CDR2 sequences are LNHDA and SQIVND (reference sequence). CDR3 bases: TGTGCCAGTACCACCCGGAGGGACAGGGCTTCACCCCTCCACTTT. Translation gives CASTTRRDRASPLHF.

V is TRBV28 and J is TRBJ2-7; 7 nucleotides line up with TRBD1. CDR3 length equals 15 residues. Germline V CDR1 and CDR2: MDHEN, SYDVKM. V dropped 6 bases and J dropped 4; count of bases not matched to a gene: 12. The CDR3 sequence is CASRNSGGSKYEQYF. The CDR3 region has the DNA TGTGCCAGCAGGAATTCAGGGGGTAGCAAATACGAGCAGTACTTC.

This clone was seen a few times. The gene calls are TRBV6-1 and TRBJ1-2; TRBD1 might be the D (5 bases). Looked up from germline, CDR1 is MNHNS and CDR2 is SASEGT. Trimming cost V 4 bases and J 5 bases, with 11 bases left between them. The CDR3 length is 13 residues. The CDR3 loop is CASSVLGEYGYTF. The CDR3 DNA reads TGTGCCAGCAGTGTCTTGGGGGAATATGGCTACACCTTC.

V and J are TRBV27 and TRBJ2-1, with 8 bases aligning to TRBD2. The V gene end was trimmed by 0 bases and the J gene end by 7 bases; junction bases not matched to a gene: 8. This CDR3 region has 16 residues. Germline values: CDR1 MNHEY, CDR2 SMNVEV (reference sequence). CDR3 sequence: CASSLSTWTSWNEQFF. CDR3 DNA: TGTGCCAGCAGTTTATCGACCTGGACTAGCTGGAATGAGCAGTTCTTC.